This TCR beta chain is drawn from a study of T cell repertoires in cytomegalovirus infection. At the level of the study: TCR beta signatures that were public indicated CMV infection and matching HLA type. Study findings and constraints: Individuals carrying CMV plus the relevant HLA were identified by cumulative frequency of public TCR beta families. Ex vivo, HLA-C-restricted CMV-specific TCR beta clonotypes prevailed over the rest of the response.

As concerns this clonotype: The antigen is unknown.

The CDR3 is made up of 14 amino acids. From germline, CDR1 is SNHLY and CDR2 FYNNEI. The V gene lost 6 bases and the J gene lost 8 bases, with 17 bases spanning the gap. TCRdb analysed the reads with MiXCR anew, one entry per CDR3 protein. This table holds around 330,000 distinct CDR3 sequences, 17% found once. The sequenced sample was PBMCs. The chain joins TRBV2 to TRBJ2-1; D may be TRBD1 (5 bases). The clonotype originates from a human donor in good health (CMV status not recorded). Some clones in this sample may be carry-over from other donors' samples. CDR3 DNA sequence: TGTGCCAGCAGCAGACAGTCTGGTTTCGATGAGCAGTTCTTC. The encoded protein is CASSRQSGFDEQFF.